The entry below describes one T cell receptor beta chain. The data originate from a study of cytomegalovirus exposure and HLA in healthy donors. Study-level information: About 82 million unique TCRs from HLA-typed donors were held in an early release of data.

Amplification used 60 Vbeta primers and 13 Jbeta primers. Assay used: immunoSEQ multiplex PCR; TCRdb lists only in-frame clones, some missing. The table records around 84,000 clones, 70% to 80% of them present only once. V was pared by 3 bases and J by 2 bases, with 10 bases between. Per the germline V gene, CDR1 is KGHSH and CDR2 is LQKENI. This CDR3 is 14 amino acids long. The receptor was isolated from a man in his forties or fifties in good health and CMV-seronegative. The sequenced sample consisted of PBMCs. The V gene is TRBV18, the J gene TRBJ2-5; D remains unclear. In nucleotides, the CDR3 is TGTGCCAGCTCACCTATGTCAACTCAAGAGACCCAGTACTTC. This gives the protein CASSPMSTQETQYF.